The next 17 T cell receptor beta chains were all read from a single sample in a study of Ad26.COV2.S vaccination and SARS-CoV-2 variants. The treatment denotes: over 15 received Ad26.COV2.S at low or high dose, single or two shots; about 5 received placebo; per-sample allocation not given. Sampling was done on day 63 after the first vaccine or placebo injection. Data came from immunoSEQ multiplex PCR; TCRdb stores just in-frame clones and leaves some out. Found here are hundreds of thousands of clones, around 90% of them singletons; the top ten hold 12%. The sequencing used peripheral blood, collected in a trial of Ad26.COV2.S vaccine versus placebo. These receptors were obtained from a person between 18 and 65 years old who received the Ad26.COV2.S COVID-19 vaccine or a placebo.

The chain links TRBV7-9 to TRBJ2-1; TRBD2 agrees at 14 bases. This CDR3 region has 18 residues. With V trimmed by 5 bases and J by 5 bases, 11 bases remained unmatched. Germline V gene lookup returns CDR1 SEHNR and CDR2 FQNEAQ (reference sequence). The CDR3 loop reads CASSPEGLAGVAHNEQFF. The CDR3 region has the DNA TGTGCCAGCAGCCCGGAGGGACTAGCGGGAGTTGCCCACAATGAGCAGTTCTTC.

The gene calls are TRBV6-2 or TRBV6-3 and TRBJ2-1, with D hard to call. With 2 bases removed from V and 6 bases from J, the gap between germline ends came to 8 bases. The CDR3 is 13 residues long. Germline V gene lookup returns CDR1 MNHEY and CDR2 SVGEGT. CDR3 sequence (DNA): TGTGCCAGCAGTTACCGTGGCCTCAATGAGCAGTTCTTC. It yields the protein CASSYRGLNEQFF.

The chain's CDR3 is CASSYSDSHNEQFF. The CDR3 bases are TGTGCCAGCAGTTACTCGGACAGTCACAATGAGCAGTTCTTC. The rearrangement joins TRBV6-5 to TRBJ2-1, with a tentative D call TRBD1 (6 bases). Germline lookup yields CDR1 MNHEY and CDR2 SVGAGI. V was trimmed by 0 bases and J by 5 bases, leaving 8 bases between them. The CDR3 is made up of 14 amino acids.

V gene TRBV7-2 combines with J gene TRBJ2-1, with TRBD2 as a possible D gene (6 bases). The germline gives CDR1 SGHTA, CDR2 FQGNSA. The CDR3 is 19 residues long. V was clipped by 5 bases and J by 4 bases, with 27 bases between them. Here the CDR3 reads CASSNDAAGSPRPYNEQFF. In DNA, the CDR3 is TGTGCCAGCAGCAACGACGCCGCGGGATCCCCGCGCCCTTACAATGAGCAGTTCTTC.

The CDR3 sequence: CAISEGLAGVAQFF. DNA of the CDR3: TGTGCCATCAGTGAGGGACTAGCGGGAGTTGCGCAGTTCTTC. The rearrangement uses TRBV10-3 and TRBJ2-1; the match to TRBD2 covers 13 bases. The CDR3 covers 14 residues. V gave up 2 bases and J gave up 12 bases; unmatched junction bases: 4. The germline CDR1 and CDR2 sequences are ENHRY and SYGVKD.

V is TRBV5-1 and J is TRBJ1-1; D gene ambiguous. Germline CDR1 and CDR2: SGHRS and YFSETQ. This CDR3 spans 13 amino acids. V lost 1 base, J lost 0 bases, and 4 bases lay in between. The CDR3, as DNA: TGCGCCAGCAGCTTGAATGTGAACACTGAAGCTTTCTTT. This gives the protein CASSLNVNTEAFF.

This clone appeared a single time. J is TRBJ2-4 and V is TRBV2; possibly TRBD1 or TRBD2 for D (5 bases each). The CDR3 totals 15 residues. Deletions cut 2 bases from V and 0 bases from J, with 8 bases between. From germline, CDR1 is SNHLY and CDR2 FYNNEI. The CDR3 protein is CASSELGGAKNIQYF. The CDR3 nucleotides read TGTGCCAGCAGTGAACTTGGGGGAGCCAAAAACATTCAGTACTTC. Variable domain in full (rest from reference TRBV2 and TRBJ2-4): EPEVTQTPSHQVTQMGQEVILRCVPISNHLYFYWYRQILGQKVEFLVSFYNNEISEKSEIFDDQFSVERPDGSNFTLKIRSTKLEDSAMYFCASSELGGAKNIQYFGAGTRLSVL.

The CDR3 reads CATSPGWGQGYNEQFF. Here the CDR3 DNA reads TGTGCCACCAGCCCAGGGTGGGGACAGGGGTACAATGAGCAGTTCTTC. The J gene is TRBJ2-1, the V gene TRBV24-1, with 10 bases identical to TRBD1. Germline V CDR1 and CDR2: KGHDR, SFDVKD. J lost 4 bases, V lost 7 bases, and 9 bases had no gene match. The CDR3 extends over 16 amino acids.

This chain connects TRBV7-9 to TRBJ2-6, with D maybe TRBD2 (5 bases). This CDR3 is built from 15 residues. V was trimmed by 0 bases and J by 7 bases, leaving 10 bases between them. From germline, CDR1 is SEHNR and CDR2 FQNEAQ (reference sequence). The CDR3 region is CASSLARVGANVLTF. The CDR3 region has the DNA TGTGCCAGCAGCTTAGCGAGGGTCGGAGCCAACGTCCTGACTTTC. The whole variable domain, filled in from reference TRBV7-9 and TRBJ2-6, reads DTGVSQNPRHKITKRGQNVTFRCDPISEHNRLYWYRQTLGQGPEFLTYFQNEAQLEKSRLLSDRFSAERPKGSFSTLEIQRTEQGDSAMYLCASSLARVGANVLTFGAGSRLTVL.

J is TRBJ2-1 and V is TRBV29-1; D is perhaps TRBD1 or TRBD2 (5 bases each). Germline V CDR1 and CDR2: SQVTM, ANQGSEA. The V and J ends lost 8 bases and 5 bases respectively, with 16 bases between them. The CDR3 is made up of 13 amino acids. CDR3 bases: TGCAGCACCCCGAGAGGGGATAACAATGAGCAGTTCTTC. Translation gives CSTPRGDNNEQFF.

The V and J genes are TRBV11-2 and TRBJ2-1, with no clear D. V was clipped by 3 bases and J by 8 bases, with 11 bases between them. The CDR3 is 13 residues long. The germline V gene has CDR1 SGHAT and CDR2 FQNNGV. The DNA of the CDR3 is TGTGCCAGCAGCTTCCCCTTCGGCGATGAGCAGTTCTTC. This sequence encodes CASSFPFGDEQFF.

The rearrangement links TRBV7-2 to TRBJ2-7, with TRBD2 matching 14 bases. The germline gives CDR1 SGHTA, CDR2 FQGNSA. The CDR3 has 15 amino acids. V gave up 5 bases and J gave up 3 bases; unmatched junction bases: 3. The CDR3 sequence is CASSPGLAGGYEQYF. CDR3 sequence (DNA): TGTGCCAGCAGCCCAGGACTAGCGGGGGGCTACGAGCAGTACTTC.

This clone was seen once. The chain carries TRBV15 and TRBJ1-2, with 11 bases aligning to TRBD1. V gave up 5 bases and J gave up 7 bases; unmatched junction bases: 6. Germline assignment: CDR1 LNHNV and CDR2 YYDKDF (reference sequence). This CDR3 is 14 amino acids long. CDR3 residues: CATSGTGGKGGYTF. The CDR3 coding sequence is TGTGCCACCAGCGGGACAGGGGGAAAGGGTGGCTACACCTTC.

The chain uses TRBV4-3 and TRBJ2-7; D remains ambiguous. The CDR3 has 13 amino acids. CDR1 and CDR2 from the germline V gene are LGHNA and YSLEER. The V end was cut by 0 bases, the J end by 2 bases, with 5 bases between. The CDR3 DNA is TGCGCCAGCAGCCAAGATTTGGCCTACGAGCAGTACTTC. Its translation: CASSQDLAYEQYF.

This clone was counted a few times. This chain joins TRBV4-3 and TRBJ2-1; 7 positions agree with TRBD2. Germline CDR1 LGHNA, CDR2 YSLEER. The junction had 4 bases not matched to a gene; V was cut back by 0 bases and J by 2 bases. The CDR3 contains 16 residues. The CDR3 DNA reads as TGCGCCAGCAGCCAAGAAGGAGGGACTACCTACAATGAGCAGTTCTTC. The encoded protein is CASSQEGGTTYNEQFF.

In the case of this clone: Other nucleotide sequences in the sample specify the same CDR3. This chain uses TRBV12-3 or TRBV12-4 with TRBJ2-1, with D unresolved. Deletions cut 3 bases from V and 6 bases from J, with 9 bases between. The CDR3 extends over 13 amino acids. The chain's CDR3 is CASSFGSGNEQFF. CDR3 nucleotides: TGTGCCAGCAGTTTCGGGTCAGGCAATGAGCAGTTCTTC.

For this clone: The sample has other DNA sequences that encode this CDR3 too. The V and J genes are TRBV6-5 and TRBJ1-6; 10 bases are shared with TRBD1. There are 15 residues in the CDR3. The V and J ends lost 9 bases and 6 bases, in that order; junction bases with no gene match: 8. Germline CDR1 and CDR2: MNHEY and SVGAGI. CDR3 residues: CASRQDRGFNSPLHF. CDR3 nucleotides: TGTGCCAGTAGACAGGACAGGGGGTTTAATTCACCCCTCCACTTT.